The subject of this entry is one TCR beta chain. The data were taken from a study of blood T cell repertoires in COVID-19. Assignment of participants to cohorts was predicated upon participant-reported clinical history. The germline gives CDR1 SGHDN, CDR2 FVKESK. This CDR3 is built from 15 residues. V shed 4 bases and J 3 bases; nucleotides not matched to a gene: 6. Libraries were prepared by immunoSEQ multiplex PCR; TCRdb keeps only in-frame clonotypes and omits some of them. The data hold some 200,000 clones, with roughly 90% observed a single time. The V gene is TRBV14, the J gene TRBJ2-7; TRBD2 agrees at 10 bases. This TCR was recovered from a woman between 18 and 29 years old who had recovered from COVID-19. Sample: PBMCs or T cells enriched from blood (not recorded which). The CDR3 DNA sequence: TGTGCCAGCAGCCTAACGAGCGGGGGGGTCTACGAGCAGTACTTC. Encoded protein: CASSLTSGGVYEQYF.